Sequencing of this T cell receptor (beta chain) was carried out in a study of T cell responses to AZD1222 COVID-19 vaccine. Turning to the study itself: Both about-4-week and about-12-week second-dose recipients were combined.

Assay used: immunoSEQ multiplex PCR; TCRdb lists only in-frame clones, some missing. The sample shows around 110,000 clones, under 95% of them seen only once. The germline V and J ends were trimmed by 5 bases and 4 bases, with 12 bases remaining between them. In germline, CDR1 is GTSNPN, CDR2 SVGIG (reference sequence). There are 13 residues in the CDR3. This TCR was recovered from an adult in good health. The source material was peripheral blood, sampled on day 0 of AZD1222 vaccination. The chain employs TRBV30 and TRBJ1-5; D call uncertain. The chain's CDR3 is CAWGRNQNQPQHF. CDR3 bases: TGTGCCTGGGGCCGAAATCAAAATCAGCCCCAGCATTTT.